Listed below are T cell receptor beta chains from one sample, sequenced in a study of T cell repertoires in cytomegalovirus infection. Antigens of these TCRs are unknown. TCRdb recomputed calls from the reads with MiXCR, one row per CDR3 protein. The sample holds 450,000 to 600,000 distinct CDR3 sequences, about 33% seen once. The sequences come from cultured PBMCs, collected from culture after CMV antigen stimulation. All receptors come from a human donor in good health (CMV status not recorded). Some clones in this sample may be carry-over from other donors' samples. CDR3s include the opening cysteine and the closing phenylalanine or tryptophan. The D gene is left open where the match is weak. The size field is filled for only some rows; it gives once, few, many or a size class.

D gene	clone size	V gene	J gene	CDR3 protein	CDR3 DNA
NA	few	TRBV4-1	TRBJ1-1	CASSHLTRGSREEAFF	TGCGCCAGCAGCCATCTCACCAGGGGCTCACGTGAAGAAGCTTTCTTT
TRBD1	NA	TRBV4-1	TRBJ1-5	CASSLRQGAGNQPQHF	TGCGCCAGCAGCCTCCGACAGGGGGCCGGCAATCAGCCCCAGCATTTT
TRBD2	NA	TRBV6-2/TRBV6-3	TRBJ2-1	CASSYSLAGGIDEQFF	TGTGCCAGCAGTTACTCACTAGCGGGAGGGATCGATGAGCAGTTCTTC
TRBD2	few	TRBV4-3	TRBJ2-1	CASSQVVLAVHNEQFF	TGCGCCAGCAGCCAAGTGGTACTAGCGGTACACAATGAGCAGTTCTTC
NA	NA	TRBV10-3	TRBJ1-1	CAISETPNTEAFF	TGTGCCATCAGTGAGACACCGAACACTGAAGCTTTCTTT
TRBD2	NA	TRBV4-2	TRBJ2-1	CASSQDYRTSGTNEQFF	TGTGCCAGCAGCCAAGATTACAGGACTAGCGGTACCAATGAGCAGTTCTTC
NA	few	TRBV12-3/TRBV12-4	TRBJ2-2	CASRPQGSGELFF	TGTGCCAGCCGGCCCCAGGGGAGCGGGGAGCTGTTTTTT
TRBD2	many	TRBV7-2	TRBJ2-1	CASSLELAGMWGHNEQFF	TGTGCCAGCAGCTTAGAACTAGCGGGGATGTGGGGACACAATGAGCAGTTCTTC
NA	NA	TRBV20-1	TRBJ2-1	CSAAGAYEQFF	TGCAGTGCTGCTGGGGCATATGAGCAGTTCTTC
NA	few	TRBV4-2	TRBJ1-3	CASSQNTNRAGNTIYF	TGTGCCAGCAGCCAGAATACTAACAGGGCTGGAAACACCATATATTTT
NA	few	TRBV4-2	TRBJ2-2	CASSRSRLLDGGNTGELFF	TGTGCCAGCAGCCGATCCCGCCTTCTAGACGGGGGAAACACCGGGGAGCTGTTTTTT
NA	NA	TRBV10-3	TRBJ2-1	CAISESRLSSYNEQFF	TGTGCCATCAGTGAGTCGAGGCTCAGCTCCTACAATGAGCAGTTCTTC
NA	NA	TRBV12-3/TRBV12-4	TRBJ2-5	CASRMNSGGETQYF	TGTGCCAGCAGAATGAATAGCGGTGGAGAGACCCAGTACTTC
NA	few	TRBV7-2	TRBJ2-1	CASSLGADNEQFF	TGTGCCAGCAGCTTAGGAGCGGACAATGAGCAGTTCTTC
TRBD2	NA	TRBV4-3	TRBJ2-1	CASSQEGLVHGEQFF	TGCGCCAGCAGCCAAGAGGGACTAGTTCATGGTGAGCAGTTCTTC
NA	once	TRBV7-3	TRBJ2-2	CASSSDGESGELFF	TGTGCCAGCAGCTCCGACGGGGAGAGCGGGGAGCTGTTTTTT
NA	NA	TRBV28	TRBJ1-1	CASRIFGGEGTEAFF	TGTGCCAGCAGGATATTCGGGGGAGAAGGCACTGAAGCTTTCTTT
TRBD1	NA	TRBV20-1	TRBJ1-4	CSARVGDRDEKLFF	TGCAGTGCTAGAGTGGGCGACAGGGATGAAAAACTGTTTTTT
NA	few	TRBV9	TRBJ1-1	CASSSRTNDEAFF	TGTGCCAGCAGCTCAAGGACCAACGATGAAGCTTTCTTT
NA	NA	TRBV7-4	TRBJ2-2	CASSLHRNTGELFF	TGTGCCAGCAGCTTACACAGAAACACCGGGGAGCTGTTTTTT
NA	few	TRBV11-2	TRBJ2-7	CASSFGSGGTYEQYF	TGTGCCAGCAGCTTTGGGTCCGGGGGAACCTACGAGCAGTACTTC
TRBD2	NA	TRBV12-3/TRBV12-4	TRBJ2-5	CASSPGTSGRASETQYF	TGTGCCAGCAGTCCAGGGACTAGCGGGAGGGCCTCAGAGACCCAGTACTTC
NA	many	TRBV7-6	TRBJ2-7	CASSLAGRYEQYF	TGTGCCAGCAGCTTAGCTGGCCGCTACGAGCAGTACTTC
NA	NA	TRBV10-3	TRBJ1-1	CAISDITGSAFF	TGTGCCATCAGTGATATAACAGGGAGCGCTTTCTTT
NA	NA	TRBV6-5	TRBJ2-5	CASSYTRKVAETQYF	TGTGCCAGCAGTTATACGAGAAAGGTTGCAGAGACCCAGTACTTC
NA	NA	TRBV27	TRBJ2-7	CASRKPSRNSYEQYF	TGTGCCAGCAGGAAACCTAGCCGAAACTCCTACGAGCAGTACTTC
TRBD2	NA	TRBV27	TRBJ2-5	CASSFVLSGRETQYF	TGTGCCAGCAGTTTCGTCTTAAGCGGGAGGGAGACCCAGTACTTC
NA	few	TRBV7-8	TRBJ1-3	CASSLVGRSTGNTIYF	TGTGCCAGCAGCTTAGTAGGCAGGTCAACTGGAAACACCATATATTTT
NA	few	TRBV28	TRBJ1-1	CASSLPPYTEAFF	TGTGCCAGCAGTTTACCCCCGTACACTGAAGCTTTCTTT
NA	NA	TRBV24-1	TRBJ1-2	CATSDFATLGGYTF	TGTGCCACCAGTGATTTCGCTACATTAGGAGGCTACACCTTC
TRBD2	NA	TRBV29-1	TRBJ2-3	CSVPRAGSTDTQYF	TGCAGCGTACCAAGAGCGGGAAGCACAGATACGCAGTATTTT
NA	few	TRBV6-2/TRBV6-3	TRBJ2-7	CASSYGWGNSYEQYF	TGTGCCAGCAGTTACGGGTGGGGAAACTCCTACGAGCAGTACTTC
NA	NA	TRBV20-1	TRBJ1-2	CSARSTTGIYGYTF	TGCAGTGCTAGATCCACCACGGGGATCTATGGCTACACCTTC
TRBD1	NA	TRBV5-6	TRBJ2-1	CASTKTTGQKYNEQFF	TGTGCCAGCACCAAAACTACGGGACAGAAATACAATGAGCAGTTCTTC
NA	NA	TRBV27	TRBJ2-7	CASSSQKGTPYEQYF	TGTGCCAGCAGTTCTCAAAAGGGGACACCTTACGAGCAGTACTTC
TRBD2	few	TRBV20-1	TRBJ2-3	CSATGLAGHTDTQYF	TGCAGTGCTACTGGACTAGCGGGACACACAGATACGCAGTATTTT
TRBD2	many	TRBV12-3/TRBV12-4	TRBJ2-5	CASGERGSGETQYF	TGTGCCAGCGGTGAACGCGGGAGCGGCGAGACCCAGTACTTC
NA	NA	TRBV20-1	TRBJ1-1	CSARKTIGTEAFF	TGCAGTGCCAGAAAGACAATTGGCACTGAAGCTTTCTTT
NA	NA	TRBV7-2	TRBJ2-7	CASSPRNTRQYF	TGTGCCAGCAGCCCCAGAAATACAAGGCAGTACTTC
NA	many	TRBV7-2	TRBJ1-4	CASSRSNDRPNEKLFF	TGTGCCAGCAGCCGATCAAACGACAGACCTAATGAAAAACTGTTTTTT
NA	NA	TRBV2	TRBJ2-1	CASELGGAYNEQFF	TGTGCCAGCGAGCTGGGAGGCGCCTACAATGAGCAGTTCTTC